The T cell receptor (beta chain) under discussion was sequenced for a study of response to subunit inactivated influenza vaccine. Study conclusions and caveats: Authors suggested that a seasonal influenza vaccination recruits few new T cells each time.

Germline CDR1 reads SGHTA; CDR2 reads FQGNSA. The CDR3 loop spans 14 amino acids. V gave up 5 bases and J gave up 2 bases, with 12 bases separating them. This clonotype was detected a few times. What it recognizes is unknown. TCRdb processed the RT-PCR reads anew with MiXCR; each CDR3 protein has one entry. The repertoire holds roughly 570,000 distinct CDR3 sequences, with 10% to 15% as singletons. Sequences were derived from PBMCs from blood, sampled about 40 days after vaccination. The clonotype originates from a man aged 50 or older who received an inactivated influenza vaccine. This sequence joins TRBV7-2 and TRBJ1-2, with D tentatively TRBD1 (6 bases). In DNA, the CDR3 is TGTGCCAGCAGCCACCGACAGGAGAACTATGGCTACACCTTC. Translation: CASSHRQENYGYTF.